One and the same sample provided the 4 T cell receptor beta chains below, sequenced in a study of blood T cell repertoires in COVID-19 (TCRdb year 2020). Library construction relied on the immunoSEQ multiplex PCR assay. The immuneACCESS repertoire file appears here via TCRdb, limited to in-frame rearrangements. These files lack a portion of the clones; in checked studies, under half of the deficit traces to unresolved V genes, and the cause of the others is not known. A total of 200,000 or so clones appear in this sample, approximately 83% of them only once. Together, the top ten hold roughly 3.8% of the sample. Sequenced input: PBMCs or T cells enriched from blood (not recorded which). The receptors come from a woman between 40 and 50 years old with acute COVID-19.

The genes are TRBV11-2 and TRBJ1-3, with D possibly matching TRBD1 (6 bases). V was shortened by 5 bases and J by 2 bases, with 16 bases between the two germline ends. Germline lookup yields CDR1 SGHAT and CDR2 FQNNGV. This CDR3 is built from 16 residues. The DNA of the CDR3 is TGTGCCAGCAGCCCCATTAGTGCAGGGGCTGGAAACACCATATATTTT. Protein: CASSPISAGAGNTIYF. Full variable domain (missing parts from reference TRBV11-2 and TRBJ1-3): EAGVAQSPRYKIIEKRQSVAFWCNPISGHATLYWYQQILGQGPKLLIQFQNNGVVDDSQLPKDRFSAERLKGVDSTLKIQPAKLEDSAVYLCASSPISAGAGNTIYFGEGSWLTVV.

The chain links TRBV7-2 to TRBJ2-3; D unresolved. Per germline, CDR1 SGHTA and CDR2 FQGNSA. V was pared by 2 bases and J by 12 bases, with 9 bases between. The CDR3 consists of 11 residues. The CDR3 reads CASSLTRVQYF. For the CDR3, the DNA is TGTGCCAGCAGCTTAACCCGGGTCCAGTATTTT.

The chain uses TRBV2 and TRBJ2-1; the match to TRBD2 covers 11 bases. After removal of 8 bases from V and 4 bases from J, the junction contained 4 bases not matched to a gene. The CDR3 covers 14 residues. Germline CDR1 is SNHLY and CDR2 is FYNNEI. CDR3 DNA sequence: TGTGCCAGCGGGGGACTAGCGGATTACAATGAGCAGTTCTTC. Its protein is CASGGLADYNEQFF. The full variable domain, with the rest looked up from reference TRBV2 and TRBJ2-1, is EPEVTQTPSHQVTQMGQEVILRCVPISNHLYFYWYRQILGQKVEFLVSFYNNEISEKSEIFDDQFSVERPDGSNFTLKIRSTKLEDSAMYFCASGGLADYNEQFFGPGTRLTVL.

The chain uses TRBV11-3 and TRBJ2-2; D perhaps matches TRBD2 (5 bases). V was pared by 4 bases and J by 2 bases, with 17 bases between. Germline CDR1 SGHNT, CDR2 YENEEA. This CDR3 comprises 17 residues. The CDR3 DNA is TGTGCCAGCAGCTCCTCCCACGGGATCGACAACACCGGGGAGCTGTTTTTT. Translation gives CASSSSHGIDNTGELFF.